These 5 T cell receptor beta chains were sequenced from one sample in a study of CD8 T cells in Susac syndrome. Random hexamers primed reverse transcription of about 0.5 to 1 ug RNA. MiXCR, applied by TCRdb to the immunoSEQ multiplex PCR reads, yields one record per CDR3 protein. The profile covers 160,000 or so distinct CDR3 sequences, with 85% to 95% appearing a single time and 0.12% taken by the ten largest. The source material was CD4+ T cells from PBMCs. The source is a human donor with Susac syndrome.

V gene TRBV6-1 combines with J gene TRBJ1-5; unclear D gene. V lost 1 base to trimming and J lost 1 base, with 8 bases between them. Germline V gives CDR1 MNHNS, CDR2 SASEGT. The CDR3 extends over 15 amino acids. The CDR3: CASSEGPASNQPQHF. The DNA for the CDR3 is TGTGCCAGCAGTGAAGGACCGGCAAGCAATCAGCCCCAGCATTTT.

The CDR3 protein is CSASSQTGRDEKLFF. The CDR3 DNA sequence: TGCAGTGCTAGTAGCCAGACAGGGCGGGATGAAAAACTGTTTTTT. The chain joins TRBV20-1 to TRBJ1-4; 7 bases align to TRBD1. The CDR3 length is 15 residues. CDR1 is DFQATT, CDR2 SNEGSKA, per germline (reference sequence). Trimming removed 3 bases from V and 6 bases from J; junction bases left unmatched: 10.

This chain joins TRBV30 and TRBJ2-7, with 9 bases matching TRBD2. The junction had 6 bases not matched to a gene; V was cut back by 4 bases and J by 2 bases. Germline V gene data show CDR1 as GTSNPN and CDR2 as SVGIG (reference sequence). The CDR3 contains 14 residues. CDR3 DNA: TGTGCCTGGAAGGGTAGCGGGGGCCCCTACGAGCAGTACTTC. It translates to CAWKGSGGPYEQYF.

This chain connects TRBV20-1 to TRBJ2-5, with TRBD2 matching over 8 bases. Germline V gene lookup returns CDR1 DFQATT and CDR2 SNEGSKA (reference sequence). V dropped 2 bases and J dropped 4; count of bases not matched to a gene: 12. The CDR3 consists of 16 residues. CDR3 protein: CSARYPLRGARETQYF. Here the CDR3 DNA reads TGCAGTGCTAGATACCCGCTGCGGGGGGCGAGAGAGACCCAGTACTTC.

The V and J genes are TRBV20-1 and TRBJ2-5, with TRBD1 matching 7 bases. CDR3 length: 13 residues. V lost 3 bases, J lost 2 bases, and 3 bases stayed unmatched. Germline V CDR1 and CDR2: DFQATT, SNEGSKA (reference sequence). The CDR3 is CSARAGGQETQYF. CDR3 in DNA: TGCAGTGCTAGGGCAGGGGGTCAAGAGACCCAGTACTTC.